This T cell receptor (beta chain) was identified in a study of blood T cell repertoires in COVID-19. The wider study: Samples of COVID-19 (acute and convalescent) were obtained from the United States, Italy and Spain. Sources were T cells, B-cell-depleted T cells, or PBMCs; the material itself was cDNA or gDNA.

Patients of the Seattle cohort, enrolled during active infection, were followed longitudinally. Original handling: Amplification with reference gene primers provided the estimates of nucleated cell counts. Method: immunoSEQ multiplex PCR; TCRdb's copy keeps in-frame clones and lacks some. The V and J calls and clone size come from that table; D and trimming were worked out from the DNA. The repertoire holds some 180,000 clones, with roughly 88% as singletons. The specimen sequenced was peripheral blood. The clonotype originates from a man aged 50-60 years with COVID-19, enrolled during active disease.

The CDR3 DNA reads TGTGCCTGGGGACAGGGCTCTGGAAACACCATATATTTT. It translates to CAWGQGSGNTIYF. The chain employs TRBV30 and TRBJ1-3, with 8 bases lining up with TRBD1. The CDR3 contains 13 residues. Germline assignment: CDR1 GTSNPN and CDR2 SVGIG (reference sequence). Losses at the gene ends were 5 bases for V and 0 bases for J; bases not matched to a gene: 0.